A single sample gave rise to the 29 T cell receptor beta chains below, sequenced in a study of identifying expanded T cells in peripheral blood. TCRdb's copy holds only in-frame clones and misses some; the assay was immunoSEQ multiplex PCR. The sample lists about 74,000 clones; about four fifths were seen once. Sequences were obtained from blood. Source of these receptors: a person between 18 and 69 years old in good health.

This clone has more than one count but fewer than ten. The rearrangement links TRBV9 to TRBJ2-3; perhaps TRBD2 as D (6 bases). The V end lost 0 bases, the J end lost 1 base, and 12 bases lay between the germline ends. The CDR3 covers 16 residues. Germline V gene lookup returns CDR1 SGDLS and CDR2 YYNGEE. Here the CDR3 DNA reads TGTGCCAGCAGCGTAGGGGCTAGCGCCCGCACAGATACGCAGTATTTT. This codes for CASSVGASARTDTQYF.

The CDR3 loop is CAIRPSEGLTYTGELFF. As DNA, the CDR3 is TGTGCCATCAGACCCTCCGAGGGGCTCACTTACACCGGGGAGCTGTTTTTT. V usage is TRBV10-3 and J usage is TRBJ2-2; the D gene could be TRBD1 or TRBD2 (5 bases each). This CDR3 has 17 residues. The germline V and J ends were trimmed by 6 bases and 3 bases, with 20 bases remaining between them. Germline V gene data show CDR1 as ENHRY and CDR2 as SYGVKD.

This clone showed up just once. CDR3 in DNA: TGTGCCAGTAGTACCTTTTTTTCGGGGGCCGGGCAGCCCCAGCATTTT. Amino acid sequence: CASSTFFSGAGQPQHF. The chain links TRBV19 to TRBJ1-5; D is perhaps TRBD1 (6 bases). Trimming pared 4 bases from V and 7 bases from J, leaving 20 bases between. Germline V gene lookup returns CDR1 LNHDA and CDR2 SQIVND (reference sequence). This CDR3 has 16 residues.

The chain is built from TRBV7-2 and TRBJ2-5; perhaps TRBD2 as D (5 bases). Germline V lookup: CDR1 SGHTA, CDR2 FQGNSA. V gave up 1 base and J gave up 8 bases, with 14 bases separating them. There are 14 residues in the CDR3. In DNA form, the CDR3 reads TGTGCCAGCAGCTTAGGTCTAGCCGTAGATACCCAGTACTTC. Translating it yields CASSLGLAVDTQYF.

The chain recombines TRBV27 with TRBJ1-1; a possible D gene is TRBD1 (5 bases). Trimming shortened V by 6 bases and J by 2 bases, and 10 bases separated the two germline ends. Germline lookup yields CDR1 MNHEY and CDR2 SMNVEV (reference sequence). This CDR3 contains 13 residues. The CDR3 region is CASRPTGNTEAFF. The CDR3 nucleotides read TGTGCCAGCAGGCCCACAGGAAACACTGAAGCTTTCTTT.

This clone was counted a few times. The chain couples TRBV5-6 to TRBJ1-2, with 7 positions matching TRBD1. With V trimmed by 0 bases and J by 4 bases, 3 bases remained unmatched. There are 14 residues in the CDR3. Germline CDR1 SGHDT, CDR2 YYEEEE. This CDR3 is CASSLAGQIYGYTF. The CDR3 DNA reads as TGTGCCAGCAGCTTGGCGGGACAGATCTATGGCTACACCTTC. Full variable domain (missing parts from reference TRBV5-6 and TRBJ1-2): DAGVTQSPTHLIKTRGQQVTLRCSPKSGHDTVSWYQQALGQGPQFIFQYYEEEERQRGNFPDRFSGHQFPNYSSELNVNALLLGDSALYLCASSLAGQIYGYTFGSGTRLTVV.

This rearrangement joins TRBV10-3 to TRBJ2-1; 8 bases map to TRBD2. Germline V gives CDR1 ENHRY, CDR2 SYGVKD. This CDR3 is 14 amino acids long. After removal of 4 bases from V and 4 bases from J, the junction contained 3 bases not matched to a gene. The CDR3 bases are TGTGCCATCAGTGCGGGGGGGGAGTACAATGAGCAGTTCTTC. This gives the protein CAISAGGEYNEQFF.

This chain joins TRBV5-4 and TRBJ2-1; D perhaps matches TRBD2 (5 bases). With 0 bases removed from V and 2 bases from J, the gap between germline ends came to 9 bases. The CDR3 loop spans 15 amino acids. Germline V gene lookup returns CDR1 SGHNT and CDR2 YYREEE (reference sequence). The CDR3 coding sequence is TGTGCCAGCAGCTTGGCCGGGAAGACCTACAATGAGCAGTTCTTC. Its protein product is CASSLAGKTYNEQFF. Variable domain in full (rest from reference TRBV5-4 and TRBJ2-1): ETGVTQSPTHLIKTRGQQVTLRCSSQSGHNTVSWYQQALGQGPQFIFQYYREEENGRGNFPPRFSGLQFPNYSSELNVNALELDDSALYLCASSLAGKTYNEQFFGPGTRLTVL.

The chain recombines TRBV2 with TRBJ1-5; 7 bases are shared with TRBD1. With V trimmed by 6 bases and J by 2 bases, 10 bases remained unmatched. Germline CDR1 reads SNHLY; CDR2 reads FYNNEI. There are 16 residues in the CDR3. CDR3 protein: CASRGPQGEGNQPQHF. CDR3 coding DNA: TGTGCCAGCAGAGGACCTCAGGGGGAAGGCAATCAGCCCCAGCATTTT.

This chain connects TRBV15 to TRBJ2-5; D is perhaps TRBD1 (5 bases). The V end was cut by 0 bases, the J end by 5 bases, with 16 bases between. This CDR3 comprises 16 residues. The germline V gene has CDR1 LNHNV and CDR2 YYDKDF (reference sequence). The DNA for the CDR3 is TGTGCCACCAGCAGAGATAATCCAGGGCCGGAGGAGACCCAGTACTTC. This encodes CATSRDNPGPEETQYF.

The sample holds many counts of this clone. J is TRBJ2-1 and V is TRBV9, with 8 nucleotides matching TRBD2. Unmatched junction bases numbered 8, after V lost 1 base and J lost 8 bases. Germline CDR1 reads SGDLS; CDR2 reads YYNGEE. CDR3 length: 15 amino acids. The CDR3 reads CASSVTSGSGYEQFF. The CDR3 nucleotides are TGTGCCAGCAGCGTAACTAGCGGATCGGGGTATGAGCAGTTCTTC.

The V gene is TRBV5-1, the J gene TRBJ1-4; no firm D call. The CDR3 loop spans 17 amino acids. Germline lookup yields CDR1 SGHRS and CDR2 YFSETQ. V lost 0 bases and J 0 bases, leaving 12 bases between the germline ends. The CDR3 spells CASSLAGSRATNEKLFF. The CDR3 coding sequence is TGCGCCAGCAGCTTGGCTGGCAGTCGCGCAACTAATGAAAAACTGTTTTTT. Using reference TRBV5-1 and TRBJ1-4 for the parts outside the CDR3, the full variable domain is KAGVTQTPRYLIKTRGQQVTLSCSPISGHRSVSWYQQTPGQGLQFLFEYFSETQRNKGNFPGRFSGRQFSNSRSEMNVSTLELGDSALYLCASSLAGSRATNEKLFFGSGTQLSVL.

The V and J genes are TRBV2 and TRBJ1-1; D unresolved. This CDR3 region has 12 residues. Germline V lookup: CDR1 SNHLY, CDR2 FYNNEI. The V and J ends lost 6 bases and 6 bases respectively, with 11 bases between them. Here the CDR3 DNA reads TGTGCCAGCAGCCTAGAGGTTCCTGAAGCTTTCTTT. This gives the protein CASSLEVPEAFF. The variable domain in full, with the rest retrieved from reference TRBV2 and TRBJ1-1, is EPEVTQTPSHQVTQMGQEVILRCVPISNHLYFYWYRQILGQKVEFLVSFYNNEISEKSEIFDDQFSVERPDGSNFTLKIRSTKLEDSAMYFCASSLEVPEAFFGQGTRLTVV.

The rearrangement uses TRBV13 and TRBJ2-3; 11 positions match TRBD2. Germline trimming cut 0 bases from V and 0 bases from J; bases unmatched to any gene: 5. The CDR3 contains 18 residues. From germline, CDR1 is PRHDT and CDR2 FYEKMQ (reference sequence). The CDR3 bases are TGTGCCAGCAGCTTAGGTGGACTAGCGGGTCCAAGCACAGATACGCAGTATTTT. Amino acids: CASSLGGLAGPSTDTQYF.

The sample holds many counts of this clone. The chain uses TRBV19 and TRBJ1-1; 8 nucleotides agree with TRBD1. This CDR3 comprises 14 residues. Looked up from germline, CDR1 is LNHDA and CDR2 is SQIVND (reference sequence). Trimming cost V 10 bases and J 0 bases; bases outside gene matches: 7. The CDR3 loop is CAIRDRTMNTEAFF. DNA for the CDR3: TGTGCCATTAGGGACAGGACGATGAACACTGAAGCTTTCTTT.

The chain is built from TRBV7-9 and TRBJ2-7; D tentatively reads TRBD1 or TRBD2 (7 bases each). Per germline, CDR1 SEHNR and CDR2 FQNEAQ (reference sequence). The length of the CDR3 is 14 residues. With 5 bases removed from V and 5 bases from J, the gap between germline ends came to 16 bases. The CDR3 here is CASSREGGGHEQYF. CDR3 DNA sequence: TGTGCCAGCAGCCGCGAGGGAGGGGGCCACGAGCAGTACTTC.

V and J are TRBV7-2 and TRBJ1-5; 8 nucleotides align to TRBD1. CDR1 and CDR2 (germline): SGHTA, FQGNSA. The V segment lost 1 base and the J segment 1 base; nucleotides outside the gene matches: 6. The CDR3 spans 17 residues. CDR3 sequence: CASSLDRGAGSNQPQHF. CDR3 DNA sequence: TGTGCCAGCAGCTTAGACAGGGGGGCTGGCAGCAATCAGCCCCAGCATTTT.

J is TRBJ2-5 and V is TRBV19; maybe TRBD1 (6 bases). There are 15 residues in the CDR3. Germline V gene sequence: CDR1 LNHDA, CDR2 SQIVND (reference sequence). Deletions cut 4 bases from V and 5 bases from J, with 17 bases between. CDR3: CASSTPGAGVETQYF. CDR3 nucleotide sequence: TGTGCCAGTAGTACCCCAGGGGCCGGAGTTGAGACCCAGTACTTC.

The rearrangement uses TRBV19 and TRBJ1-5, with D hard to call. The CDR3 has 16 amino acids. Germline loops: CDR1 LNHDA, CDR2 SQIVND (reference sequence). V dropped 5 bases and J dropped 0 bases, with 14 bases sitting between them. The CDR3 nucleotides read TGTGCCAGTAGTGAACAAGGCTGGTATAGCAATCAGCCCCAGCATTTT. Translating gives CASSEQGWYSNQPQHF.

CDR3 in DNA: TGTGCCAGCAGAAAGCCGGGGACTACGGGGACCGGGGAGCTGTTTTTT. Protein product: CASRKPGTTGTGELFF. This sequence joins TRBV5-4 and TRBJ2-2; TRBD2 matches 7 bases. The germline V gene has CDR1 SGHNT and CDR2 YYREEE (reference sequence). The J segment lost 5 bases and the V segment lost 5 bases, leaving 12 bases of the junction unmatched. This CDR3 is built from 16 residues.

Of note for this clone: This CDR3 is also generated by other DNA sequences in the sample. The V call is TRBV6-5, the J call TRBJ1-5, with D possibly TRBD1 on 6 matching bases. CDR3 length: 14 amino acids. The germline V and J ends were trimmed by 8 bases and 2 bases, with 13 bases remaining between them. In germline, CDR1 is MNHEY, CDR2 SVGAGI. CDR3 sequence (DNA): TGTGCCAGCGGGGAACAGGGTGGCAATCAGCCCCAGCATTTT. It translates to CASGEQGGNQPQHF.

The chain couples TRBV14 to TRBJ2-7; a weak D match, TRBD1 (5 bases). CDR1 and CDR2 (germline): SGHDN, FVKESK. This CDR3 spans 16 amino acids. Trimming stripped 7 bases from V and 0 bases from J, with 19 bases between. CDR3 bases: TGTGCCAGCACCATCCAAGGGGTGCCAAGCTCCTACGAGCAGTACTTC. Protein product: CASTIQGVPSSYEQYF.

This chain uses TRBV7-3 with TRBJ1-1; D not certain. V was shortened by 1 base and J by 7 bases, with 10 bases between the two germline ends. Germline V CDR1 and CDR2: SGHTA, FQGTGA. This CDR3 contains 13 residues. For the CDR3, the DNA is TGTGCCAGCAGCTTAAATGCGGTTGGTGAAGCTTTCTTT. It yields the protein CASSLNAVGEAFF.

The V call is TRBV19, the J call TRBJ2-1; the D gene is possibly TRBD2 (5 bases). Germline CDR1 reads LNHDA; CDR2 reads SQIVND (reference sequence). The V end lost 3 bases, the J end lost 1 base, and 16 bases lay between the germline ends. This CDR3 spans 17 amino acids. The CDR3 here is CASSIPEGFLSYNEQFF. The CDR3 DNA reads as TGTGCCAGTAGTATTCCCGAGGGTTTCCTATCCTACAATGAGCAGTTCTTC. Supplemented by reference TRBV19 and TRBJ2-1, the full variable domain reads DGGITQSPKYLFRKEGQNVTLSCEQNLNHDAMYWYRQDPGQGLRLIYYSQIVNDFQKGDIAEGYSVSREKKESFPLTVTSAQKNPTAFYLCASSIPEGFLSYNEQFFGPGTRLTVL.

The chain has TRBV29-1 and TRBJ2-2; 11 bases agree with TRBD2. The trim removed 1 base at V and 6 bases at J, leaving 4 bases unmatched. Germline CDR1 SQVTM, CDR2 ANQGSEA. This CDR3 spans 15 amino acids. CDR3 sequence: CSVEVLAGGAGELFF. CDR3 nucleotide sequence: TGCAGCGTTGAAGTCCTAGCGGGAGGAGCCGGGGAGCTGTTTTTT.

This chain uses TRBV9 with TRBJ1-4; 8 nucleotides line up with TRBD1. This CDR3 region has 14 residues. V trimming: 3 bases; J trimming: 6 bases; junction bases outside the gene matches: 4. CDR1 is SGDLS and CDR2 is YYNGEE in the germline V gene. The CDR3 DNA reads as TGTGCCAGCAGCGGGGACAGGATGGATGAAAAACTGTTTTTT. Its protein is CASSGDRMDEKLFF.

The chain carries TRBV5-8 and TRBJ2-7, with D possibly matching TRBD1 (6 bases). Per germline, CDR1 SGHTS and CDR2 YDEGEE. The length of the CDR3 is 14 residues. V was shortened by 3 bases and J by 2 bases, with 12 bases between the two germline ends. The CDR3 nucleotides are TGTGCCAGCAGCTGGGGGACAAAAACCTACGAGCAGTACTTC. Its translation: CASSWGTKTYEQYF.

The V and J genes are TRBV6-6 and TRBJ2-7; no reliable D call. V was shortened by 5 bases and J by 2 bases, with 10 bases between the two germline ends. CDR1 is MNHNY and CDR2 is SVGAGI in the germline V gene (reference sequence). The CDR3 consists of 13 residues. CDR3 DNA sequence: TGTGCCAGCAGTCTAACTGTTACCTACGAGCAGTACTTC. Translating it yields CASSLTVTYEQYF.

The J gene is TRBJ1-2, the V gene TRBV18; D is perhaps TRBD1 (6 bases). V was cut by 6 bases and J by 3 bases, with 17 bases left in between. Looked up from germline, CDR1 is KGHSH and CDR2 is LQKENI. CDR3 size: 15 residues. Here the CDR3 reads CASSLIGGADYGYTF. The CDR3 DNA follows: TGTGCCAGCTCCCTCATCGGGGGGGCAGACTATGGCTACACCTTC.